The clone carrying this TCR beta chain was seen once. Its antigen is still unknown. These data originate in a study of cytomegalovirus exposure and HLA in healthy donors. Study-level points and caveats: Segments of the TCR beta V type were, in most cases, productive about 87% or about 30% of the time in an earlier analysis. The majority of TCR sequences were rare, yet some public TCRs appeared in many donors.

The PCR contained 60 Vbeta and 13 Jbeta primers. TCRdb's copy holds only in-frame clones and misses some; the assay was immunoSEQ multiplex PCR. The sample holds about 160,000 clones, roughly 84% seen once. V lost 5 bases to trimming and J lost 6 bases, with 17 bases between them. The CDR3 has 14 residues. Germline V lookup: CDR1 SGHTA, CDR2 FQGNSA. This receptor was obtained from a male donor in good health and CMV-seronegative. The sample consisted of PBMCs. The chain employs TRBV7-2 and TRBJ2-7; D might be TRBD1 (5 bases). CDR3 in amino acids: CASSPGLLGSEQYF. Written as DNA, the CDR3 is TGTGCCAGCAGCCCAGGGCTTCTGGGCTCCGAGCAGTACTTC.